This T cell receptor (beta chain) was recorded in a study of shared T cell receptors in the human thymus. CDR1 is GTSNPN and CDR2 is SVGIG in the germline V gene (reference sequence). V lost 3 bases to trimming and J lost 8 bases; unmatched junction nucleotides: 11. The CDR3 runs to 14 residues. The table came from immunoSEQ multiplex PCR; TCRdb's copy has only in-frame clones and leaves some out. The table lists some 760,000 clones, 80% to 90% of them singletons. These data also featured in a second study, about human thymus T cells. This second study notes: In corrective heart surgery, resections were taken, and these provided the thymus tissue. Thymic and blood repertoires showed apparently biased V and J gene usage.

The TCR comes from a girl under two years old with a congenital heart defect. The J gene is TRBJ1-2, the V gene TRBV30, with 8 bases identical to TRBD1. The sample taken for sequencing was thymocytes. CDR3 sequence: CAWSHSGQGDGYTF. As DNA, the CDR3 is TGTGCCTGGAGCCACTCTGGACAGGGAGACGGCTACACCTTC.